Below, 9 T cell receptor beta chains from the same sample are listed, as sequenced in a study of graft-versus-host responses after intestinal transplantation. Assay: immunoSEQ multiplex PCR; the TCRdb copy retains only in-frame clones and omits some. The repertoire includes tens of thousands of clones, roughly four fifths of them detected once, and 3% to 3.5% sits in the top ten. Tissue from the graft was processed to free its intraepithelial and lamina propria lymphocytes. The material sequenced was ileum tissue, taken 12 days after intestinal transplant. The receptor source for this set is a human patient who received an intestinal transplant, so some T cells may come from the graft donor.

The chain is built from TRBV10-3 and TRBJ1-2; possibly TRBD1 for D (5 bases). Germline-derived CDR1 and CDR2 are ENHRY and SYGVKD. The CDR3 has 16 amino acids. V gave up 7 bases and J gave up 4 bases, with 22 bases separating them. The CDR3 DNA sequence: TGTGCCATCACTCCGATGGACACCGATGTCCGCTATGGCTACACCTTC. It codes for CAITPMDTDVRYGYTF.

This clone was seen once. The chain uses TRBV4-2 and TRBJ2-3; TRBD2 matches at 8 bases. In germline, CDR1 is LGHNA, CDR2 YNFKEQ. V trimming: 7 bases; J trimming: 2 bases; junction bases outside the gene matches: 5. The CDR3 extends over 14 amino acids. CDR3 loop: CASTRGGTTDTQYF. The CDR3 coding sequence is TGTGCCAGCACCCGGGGGGGGACCACAGATACGCAGTATTTT.

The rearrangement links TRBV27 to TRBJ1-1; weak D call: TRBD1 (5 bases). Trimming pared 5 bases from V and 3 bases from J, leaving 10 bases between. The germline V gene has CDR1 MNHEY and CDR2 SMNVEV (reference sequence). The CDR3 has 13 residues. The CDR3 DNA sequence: TGTGCCAGCAGTCTGGGGCCATACACTGAAGCTTTCTTT. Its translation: CASSLGPYTEAFF.

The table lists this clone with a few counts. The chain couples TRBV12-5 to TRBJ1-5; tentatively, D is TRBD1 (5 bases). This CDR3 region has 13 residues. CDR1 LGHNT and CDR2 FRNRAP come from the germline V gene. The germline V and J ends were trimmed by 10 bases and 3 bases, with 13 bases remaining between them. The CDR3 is CATSGGINQPQHF. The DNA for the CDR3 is TGTGCTACTAGTGGGGGGATCAATCAGCCCCAGCATTTT. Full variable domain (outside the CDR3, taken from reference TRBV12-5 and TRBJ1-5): DARVTQTPRHKVTEMGQEVTMRCQPILGHNTVFWYRQTMMQGLELLAYFRNRAPLDDSGMPKDRFSAEMPDATLATLKIQPSEPRDSAVYFCATSGGINQPQHFGDGTRLSIL.

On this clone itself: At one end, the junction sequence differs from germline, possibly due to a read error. The CDR3 DNA follows: TGTGCTAGCAGCCAGACCGGGGAGCTGTTTTTT. It codes for CASSQTGELFF. This chain connects TRBV7-6 to TRBJ2-2; D gene uncertain. From germline, CDR1 is SGHVS and CDR2 FNYEAQ. The CDR3 has 11 amino acids.

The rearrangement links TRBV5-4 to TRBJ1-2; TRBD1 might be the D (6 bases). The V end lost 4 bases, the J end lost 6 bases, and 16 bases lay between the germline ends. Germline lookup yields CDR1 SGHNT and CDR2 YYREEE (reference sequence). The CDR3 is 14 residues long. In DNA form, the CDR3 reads TGTGCCAGCAGCCTCGGGGAGGGGGGGAATGGCTACACCTTC. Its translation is CASSLGEGGNGYTF.

CDR3 region: CASSPGTGVETQYF. CDR3 in DNA: TGTGCCAGCAGTCCCGGGACAGGGGTGGAGACCCAGTACTTC. The genes are TRBV6-6 and TRBJ2-5; TRBD1 aligns across 10 bases. The CDR3 totals 14 residues. The V gene end was trimmed by 5 bases and the J gene end by 5 bases; junction bases not matched to a gene: 5. From germline, CDR1 is MNHNY and CDR2 SVGAGI (reference sequence).

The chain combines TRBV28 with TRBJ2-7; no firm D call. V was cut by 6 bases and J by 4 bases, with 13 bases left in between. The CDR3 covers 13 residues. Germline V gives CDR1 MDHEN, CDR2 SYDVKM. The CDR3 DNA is TGTGCCAGCAGCCAATTAAACGGGTACGAGCAGTACTTC. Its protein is CASSQLNGYEQYF.

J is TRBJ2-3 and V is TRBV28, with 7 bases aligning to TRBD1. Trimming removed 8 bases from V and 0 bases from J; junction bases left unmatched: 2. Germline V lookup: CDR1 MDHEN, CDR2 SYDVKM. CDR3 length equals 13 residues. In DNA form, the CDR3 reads TGTGCCAGCCGGGACAGCAGCACAGATACGCAGTATTTT. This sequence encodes CASRDSSTDTQYF.